The T cell receptor beta chain under discussion was sequenced for a study of beta chain features in type 1 diabetes. This clone has more than one count but fewer than ten. Its antigen is as yet unknown. General study points: Type 1 diabetes patients had TCRB CDR3s that were shorter (moderately but significantly so) in all four CD4+ subsets.

Since all of the isolated RNA was reverse transcribed, expressed TCRB transcripts were what got sequenced. Here immunoSEQ multiplex PCR was the method, and the copy in TCRdb shows in-frame clones only, minus some. In the table there are 400,000 or so clones, approximately 12% of which are singletons. Germline loops: CDR1 SGHAT, CDR2 FQNNGV. V was trimmed by 7 bases and J by 7 bases, leaving 25 bases between them. This CDR3 has 16 residues. Sequenced material: naive CD4+ T cells from blood. The sequence came from a woman aged 18-35 years with type 1 diabetes. This chain links TRBV11-2 with TRBJ1-1; weak D call: TRBD1 (5 bases). The CDR3 here is CASTITGLPTGYEAFF. CDR3 DNA sequence: TGTGCCAGCACCATTACGGGACTCCCTACGGGCTATGAAGCTTTCTTT.